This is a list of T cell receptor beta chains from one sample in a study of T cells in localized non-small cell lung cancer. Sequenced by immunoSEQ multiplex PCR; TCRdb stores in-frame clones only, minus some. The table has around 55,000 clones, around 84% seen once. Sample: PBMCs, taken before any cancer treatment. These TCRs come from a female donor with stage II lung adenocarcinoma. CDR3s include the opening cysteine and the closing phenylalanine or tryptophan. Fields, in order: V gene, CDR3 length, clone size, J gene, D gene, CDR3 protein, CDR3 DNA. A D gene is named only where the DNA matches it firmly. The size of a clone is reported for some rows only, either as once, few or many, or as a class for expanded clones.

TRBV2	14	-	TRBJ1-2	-	CASSEALGGNGYTF	TGTGCCAGCAGTGAAGCGCTGGGGGGGAATGGCTACACCTTC
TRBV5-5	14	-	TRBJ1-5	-	CASSLGHSNQPQHF	TGTGCCAGCAGCTTGGGACATAGCAATCAGCCCCAGCATTTT
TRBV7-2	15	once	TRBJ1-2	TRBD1	CASSLRTGGGYGYTF	TGTGCCAGCAGCTTACGGACAGGAGGGGGTTATGGCTACACCTTC
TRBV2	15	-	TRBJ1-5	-	CASSPLQLSNQPQHF	TGTGCCAGCAGTCCCCTTCAGCTTAGCAATCAGCCCCAGCATTTT
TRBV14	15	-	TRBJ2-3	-	CASSQVGRGTDTQYF	TGTGCCAGCAGCCAAGTGGGGAGGGGGACAGATACGCAGTATTTT
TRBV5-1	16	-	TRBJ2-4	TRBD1	CASSTGQGIAKNIQYF	TGCGCCAGCAGTACCGGACAGGGGATAGCCAAAAACATTCAGTACTTC
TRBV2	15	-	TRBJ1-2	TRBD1	CASLKEGQPNYGYTF	TGTGCCAGCCTTAAGGAGGGACAGCCTAACTATGGCTACACCTTC
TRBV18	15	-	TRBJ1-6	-	CASSQDAGNNSPLHF	TGTGCCAGCTCACAAGACGCCGGGAATAATTCACCCCTCCACTTT
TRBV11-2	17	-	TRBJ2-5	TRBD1	CASSSLAGTGGRETQYF	TGTGCCAGCAGCTCGCTAGCCGGGACAGGGGGCCGAGAGACCCAGTACTTC
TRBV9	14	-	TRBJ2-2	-	CASSVGGNTGELFF	TGTGCCAGCAGCGTGGGCGGGAACACCGGGGAGCTGTTTTTT
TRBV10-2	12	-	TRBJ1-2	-	CAIQGANYGYTF	TGCGCCATACAGGGAGCTAACTATGGCTACACCTTC
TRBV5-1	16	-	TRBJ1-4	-	CASSFGEFGASEKLFF	TGCGCCAGCAGCTTCGGGGAGTTCGGGGCGTCTGAAAAACTGTTTTTT
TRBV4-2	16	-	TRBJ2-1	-	CASSQDAGSSYNEQFF	TGTGCCAGCAGCCAAGACGCGGGGAGCTCCTACAATGAGCAGTTCTTC
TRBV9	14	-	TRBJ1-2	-	CASSVLTGNYGYTF	TGTGCCAGCAGCGTACTAACGGGCAACTATGGCTACACCTTC
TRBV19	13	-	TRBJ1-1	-	CASSVYLNTEAFF	TGTGCCAGTAGTGTGTATTTGAACACTGAAGCTTTCTTT
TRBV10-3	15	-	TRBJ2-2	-	CAISDRDKKAGELFF	TGTGCCATCAGTGATAGAGACAAAAAGGCCGGGGAGCTGTTTTTT
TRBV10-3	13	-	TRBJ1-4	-	CASGTGLNEKLFF	TGTGCCAGCGGGACGGGGCTTAATGAAAAACTGTTTTTT
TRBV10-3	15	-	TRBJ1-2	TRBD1	CAISDTGGNFYGYTF	TGTGCCATCAGTGATACAGGGGGTAACTTCTATGGCTACACCTTC
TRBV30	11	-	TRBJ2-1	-	CAWSVGGEQFF	TGTGCCTGGAGTGTGGGAGGTGAGCAGTTCTTC
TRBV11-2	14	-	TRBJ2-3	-	CASSAWGDLDTQYF	TGTGCCAGCAGCGCCTGGGGAGACCTCGATACGCAGTATTTT
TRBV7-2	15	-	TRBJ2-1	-	CASSSGGNSYNEQFF	TGTGCCAGCAGCTCCGGGGGAAACTCCTACAATGAGCAGTTCTTC
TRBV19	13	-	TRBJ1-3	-	CASSIGPGNTIYF	TGTGCCAGTAGTATAGGGCCTGGAAACACCATATATTTT
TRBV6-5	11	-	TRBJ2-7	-	CASSAANEQYF	TGTGCCAGCAGTGCCGCGAACGAGCAGTACTTC
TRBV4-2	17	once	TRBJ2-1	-	CASSQDLYGLTLYEQFF	TGTGCCAGCAGCCAAGATTTGTACGGATTGACCCTATATGAGCAGTTCTTC
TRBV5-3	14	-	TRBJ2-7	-	CASSSGAYGDEQYF	TGTGCCAGCAGCTCCGGGGCCTACGGGGACGAGCAGTACTTC
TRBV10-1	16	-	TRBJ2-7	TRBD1	CASSETSQGTPAGQYF	TGCGCCAGCAGTGAGACCTCACAGGGGACCCCAGCTGGGCAGTACTTC
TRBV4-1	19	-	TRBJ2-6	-	CASSQGAGGPISGANVLTF	TGCGCCAGCAGCCAAGGAGCCGGAGGGCCGATCTCTGGGGCCAACGTCCTGACTTTC
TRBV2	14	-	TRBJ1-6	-	CASSTQGGRSPLHF	TGTGCCAGCAGTACACAGGGAGGTCGGTCACCCCTCCACTTT
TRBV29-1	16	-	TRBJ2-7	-	CSVVGVEARDSYEQYF	TGCAGCGTCGTCGGAGTCGAGGCCCGCGACTCCTACGAGCAGTACTTC
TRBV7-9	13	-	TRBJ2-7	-	CASSSVTAYEQYF	TGTGCCAGCAGCTCGGTCACAGCCTACGAGCAGTACTTC
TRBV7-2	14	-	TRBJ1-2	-	CASSLGVVNYGYTF	TGTGCCAGCAGCTTAGGGGTAGTCAACTATGGCTACACCTTC
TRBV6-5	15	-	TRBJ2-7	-	CASSYSRGATYEQYF	TGTGCCAGCAGTTACTCGAGAGGGGCGACCTACGAGCAGTACTTC
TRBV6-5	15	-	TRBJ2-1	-	CASSYSRVGNNEQFF	TGTGCCAGCAGTTACTCCAGGGTGGGGAACAATGAGCAGTTCTTC
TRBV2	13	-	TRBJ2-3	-	CATTEGVGDTQYF	TGTGCCACCACGGAGGGGGTGGGGGATACGCAGTATTTT
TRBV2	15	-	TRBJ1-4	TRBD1	CASTLQGQGREKLFF	TGTGCCAGCACGCTCCAAGGACAGGGAAGGGAAAAACTGTTTTTT